The source of this TCR beta chain is a study of T cell responses to AZD1222 COVID-19 vaccine. Study-wide findings and caveats: Nearly half of spike-specific TCRs reportedly target variant regions that are unmutated in the B.1.351 and B.1.1.7 variants.

Assay used: immunoSEQ multiplex PCR; TCRdb lists only in-frame clones, some missing. The table lists about 92,000 clones, 88% of them singletons, with about a tenth in the top ten. To note about this clone: Its antigen is unidentified.

In germline, CDR1 is MNHEY, CDR2 SMNVEV (reference sequence). V was shortened by 5 bases and J by 6 bases, with 10 bases between the two germline ends. The CDR3 totals 13 residues. This TCR was recovered from an adult in good health. The chain joins TRBV27 to TRBJ2-2; maybe TRBD1 (6 bases). This specimen was peripheral blood, taken on day 0 of MenACWY control vaccination. The CDR3 loop is CASSHSGAGELFF. The CDR3 DNA reads as TGTGCCAGCAGTCATTCAGGGGCCGGGGAGCTGTTTTTT.